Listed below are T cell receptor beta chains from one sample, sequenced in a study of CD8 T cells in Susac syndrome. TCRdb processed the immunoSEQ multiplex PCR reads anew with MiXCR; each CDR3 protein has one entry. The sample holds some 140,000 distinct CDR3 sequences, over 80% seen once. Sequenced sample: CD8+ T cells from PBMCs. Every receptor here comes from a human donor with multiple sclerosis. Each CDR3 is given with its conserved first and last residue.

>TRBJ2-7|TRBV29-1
CSVETRQTYEQYF
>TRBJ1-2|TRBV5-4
CASTRGIPPGQGANGYTF
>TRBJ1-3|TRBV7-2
CASESGNGNTIYF
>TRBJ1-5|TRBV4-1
CASSQDKWNQPQHF
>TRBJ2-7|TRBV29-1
CSVDEGHEQYF
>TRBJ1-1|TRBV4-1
CASSLTMDSAIAFF
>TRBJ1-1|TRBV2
CASTEAFF
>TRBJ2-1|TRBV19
CASSSGRYNEQFF
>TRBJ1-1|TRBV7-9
CASSPTVGKFEAFF
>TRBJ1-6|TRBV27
CASSLQGWNSPLHF
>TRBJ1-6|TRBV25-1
CASSEGPGSFLSSYNSPLHF
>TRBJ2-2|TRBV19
CASSLGVLDTGELFF
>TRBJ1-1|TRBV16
CASSPDRITEAFF
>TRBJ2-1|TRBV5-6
CASSQTSNEQFF
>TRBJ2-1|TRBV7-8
CASSLRWLAGVGSSYNEQFF
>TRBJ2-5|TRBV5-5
CASSFGGFQETQYF
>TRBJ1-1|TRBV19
CASTISGTEAFF
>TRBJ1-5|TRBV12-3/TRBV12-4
CASSSGGMGYSNQPQHF
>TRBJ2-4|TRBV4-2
CASSQGFLGDNIQYF
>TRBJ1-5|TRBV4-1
CASSPDSGISQPQHF
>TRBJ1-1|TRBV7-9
CASSNPAEFTEAFF
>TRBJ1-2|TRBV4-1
CASSRLYQNRKTYGYTF
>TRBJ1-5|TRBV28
CASSLVGSYSNQPQHF
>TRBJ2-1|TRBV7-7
CASSLGAGNGEQFF
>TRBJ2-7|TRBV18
CASFELGGNYEQYF
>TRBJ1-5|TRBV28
CASSGAFQPQHF
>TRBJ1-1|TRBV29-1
CSVEDEGLGTEAFF
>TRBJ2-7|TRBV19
CASSLPRDRGTYEQYF
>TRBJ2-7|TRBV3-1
CASSPDRESYYEQYF
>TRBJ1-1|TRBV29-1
CSVEVGGTEAFF
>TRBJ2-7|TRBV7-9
CASSSTRESSYEQYF
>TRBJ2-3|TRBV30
CAWSLAGASDTQYF
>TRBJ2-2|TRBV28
CASSLGLAGELFF